Below, 26 T cell receptor beta chains from the same sample are listed, as sequenced in a study of shared clonotypes between healthy human individuals. TCRdb's copy holds only in-frame clones and misses some; the assay was immunoSEQ multiplex PCR. The table has around 1.4 million clones, just under 99% seen once. The sample consisted of naive CD4+ T cells sorted from blood. Subset in this sample: CD45RA+ positively selected. These receptors all stem from a man aged 25 to 40 in good health.

The chain employs TRBV19 and TRBJ2-1; 7 nucleotides match TRBD2. V shed 4 bases, J shed 0 bases, and the junction held 6 bases outside the gene matches. Germline V gene data show CDR1 as LNHDA and CDR2 as SQIVND (reference sequence). The CDR3 contains 16 residues. CDR3 DNA: TGTGCCAGTAGTAGACCGGGACTAAGCTCCTACAATGAGCAGTTCTTC. Translated: CASSRPGLSSYNEQFF.

This chain joins TRBV28 and TRBJ2-3, with 11 bases identical to TRBD2. Looked up from germline, CDR1 is MDHEN and CDR2 is SYDVKM. The CDR3 is 17 amino acids. Losses at the gene ends were 1 base for V and 4 bases for J; bases not matched to a gene: 7. The CDR3 sequence is CASSLSTLAGVADTQYF. CDR3 coding DNA: TGTGCCAGCAGTTTATCTACACTAGCGGGAGTGGCAGATACGCAGTATTTT.

This clone was picked up one time. The chain uses TRBV10-2 and TRBJ2-1; 8 positions agree with TRBD1. The germline CDR1 and CDR2 sequences are WSHSY and SAAADI. The CDR3 has 17 amino acids. Trimming cost V 1 base and J 0 bases; bases outside gene matches: 5. The CDR3 spells CASSEFGTGSSYNEQFF. In nucleotides, the CDR3 is TGCGCCAGCAGTGAGTTCGGGACAGGATCCTCCTACAATGAGCAGTTCTTC.

This chain's CDR3 is CASLGEETQYF. CDR3 sequence (DNA): TGTGCCAGCCTCGGGGAAGAGACCCAGTACTTC. The rearrangement links TRBV18 to TRBJ2-5, with a weak D call TRBD2 (5 bases). Germline V CDR1 and CDR2: KGHSH, LQKENI. This CDR3 is 11 amino acids long. V was shortened by 8 bases and J by 3 bases, with 7 bases between the two germline ends.

This chain uses TRBV6-6 with TRBJ2-1; unclear D gene. The CDR3 covers 15 residues. The V gene lost 0 bases and the J gene lost 5 bases, with 11 bases spanning the gap. Germline CDR1 MNHNY, CDR2 SVGAGI (reference sequence). In DNA form, the CDR3 reads TGTGCCAGCAGTTACTCCGGCCAATACAACAATGAGCAGTTCTTC. This sequence encodes CASSYSGQYNNEQFF.

CDR3 in DNA: TGCGCCAGCAGCCAGGACACTTATCGGGGTCCCGGGGAGCTGTTTTTT. Translated: CASSQDTYRGPGELFF. The gene calls are TRBV4-3 and TRBJ2-2; D assignment may be TRBD1 or TRBD2 (5 bases each). Deletions cut 3 bases from V and 6 bases from J, with 17 bases between. The CDR3 loop spans 16 amino acids. CDR1 and CDR2 from the germline V gene are LGHNA and YSLEER.

The V call is TRBV7-9, the J call TRBJ1-4, with no clear D. CDR3 length: 11 residues. Germline CDR1 is SEHNR and CDR2 is FQNEAQ (reference sequence). The V gene lost 10 bases and the J gene lost 7 bases, with 10 bases spanning the gap. CDR3 nucleotide sequence: TGTGCCAACGGAGGAGGTGAAAAACTGTTTTTT. Encoded protein: CANGGGEKLFF. Combining the CDR3 with reference TRBV7-9 and TRBJ1-4 gives the whole variable domain DTGVSQNPRHKITKRGQNVTFRCDPISEHNRLYWYRQTLGQGPEFLTYFQNEAQLEKSRLLSDRFSAERPKGSFSTLEIQRTEQGDSAMYLCANGGGEKLFFGSGTQLSVL.

The chain combines TRBV7-2 with TRBJ2-5; 10 nucleotides align to TRBD1. This CDR3 spans 16 amino acids. Per the germline V gene, CDR1 is SGHTA and CDR2 is FQGNSA. V lost 1 base to trimming and J lost 5 bases; unmatched junction nucleotides: 7. CDR3 in DNA: TGTGCCAGCAGCTTAGTGGGGACAGGGGTGAGGGAGACCCAGTACTTC. It specifies CASSLVGTGVRETQYF.

V usage is TRBV5-1 and J usage is TRBJ1-1; 10 bases are a match to TRBD1. This CDR3 has 15 residues. J gave up 2 bases and V 5 bases, and 6 bases lay outside the gene matches. Germline V CDR1 and CDR2: SGHRS, YFSETQ. The CDR3 here is CASSPRQGANTEAFF. The CDR3 nucleotides are TGCGCCAGCAGTCCTAGACAGGGGGCCAACACTGAAGCTTTCTTT.

The table lists this clone with a count of one. The chain couples TRBV18 to TRBJ2-5; a possible D gene is TRBD1 (6 bases). The CDR3 extends over 14 amino acids. The germline V gene has CDR1 KGHSH and CDR2 LQKENI. Trimming shortened V by 2 bases and J by 0 bases, and 7 bases separated the two germline ends. The CDR3 DNA reads TGTGCCAGCTCACCAGGGACAAACCAAGAGACCCAGTACTTC. Translated, it gives CASSPGTNQETQYF.

This chain uses TRBV10-1 with TRBJ2-7; D is perhaps TRBD1 or TRBD2 (5 bases each). V lost 2 bases to trimming and J lost 7 bases, with 18 bases between them. Germline CDR1 reads WNHNN; CDR2 reads SYGVQD (reference sequence). This CDR3 has 15 amino acids. The CDR3 reads CASSEVVGGVGEQYF. The CDR3 bases are TGCGCCAGCAGTGAGGTCGTTGGGGGAGTTGGAGAGCAGTACTTC.

V is TRBV28 and J is TRBJ1-2, with TRBD1 as a possible D gene (6 bases). Germline V gene data show CDR1 as MDHEN and CDR2 as SYDVKM. This CDR3 has 14 residues. V lost 4 bases, J lost 8 bases, and 17 bases lay in between. This CDR3 is CASSSMQGHGGYTF. CDR3 nucleotides: TGTGCCAGCAGTTCGATGCAGGGGCACGGGGGCTACACCTTC.

The V and J genes are TRBV5-1 and TRBJ2-4, with 7 bases fitting TRBD2. Germline V gene data show CDR1 as SGHRS and CDR2 as YFSETQ. The CDR3 is 16 amino acids. The J segment lost 1 base and the V segment lost 7 bases, leaving 11 bases of the junction unmatched. For the CDR3, the DNA is TGCGCCAGCCGATCCACTAGCGAGCTCGCCAAAAACATTCAGTACTTC. Protein: CASRSTSELAKNIQYF.

The CDR3 nucleotides read TGTGCCAGCAGTGTACGGGACTACGTCTCCTACGAGCAGTACTTC. This sequence encodes CASSVRDYVSYEQYF. The rearrangement links TRBV28 to TRBJ2-7; 7 bases match TRBD2. CDR3 length: 15 residues. Per the germline V gene, CDR1 is MDHEN and CDR2 is SYDVKM. V lost 5 bases and J lost 0; bases outside the gene matches: 7.

V and J are TRBV5-1 and TRBJ2-2; D is unresolved. CDR3 size: 14 residues. CDR1 is SGHRS, CDR2 YFSETQ, per germline. V shed 1 base and J shed 1 base, with 5 bases lying between them. The CDR3 here is CASSLFENTGELFF. CDR3 DNA sequence: TGCGCCAGCAGCTTGTTTGAGAACACCGGGGAGCTGTTTTTT. Filled out from reference TRBV5-1 and TRBJ2-2, the complete variable domain reads KAGVTQTPRYLIKTRGQQVTLSCSPISGHRSVSWYQQTPGQGLQFLFEYFSETQRNKGNFPGRFSGRQFSNSRSEMNVSTLELGDSALYLCASSLFENTGELFFGEGSRLTVL.

The rearrangement uses TRBV14 and TRBJ2-1; D is possibly TRBD1 (6 bases). Between the trimmed V and J ends, which lost 0 bases and 5 bases, there was a span of 17 bases. CDR3 length equals 17 residues. Germline values: CDR1 SGHDN, CDR2 FVKESK. CDR3 amino acids: CASSQESWGLVNNEQFF. In DNA, the CDR3 is TGTGCCAGCAGCCAAGAATCGTGGGGGCTAGTGAACAATGAGCAGTTCTTC.

J is TRBJ2-7 and V is TRBV5-1; tentative D call: TRBD1 (6 bases). The CDR3 covers 16 residues. Trimming stripped 4 bases from V and 2 bases from J, with 19 bases between. Germline V lookup: CDR1 SGHRS, CDR2 YFSETQ. DNA of the CDR3: TGCGCCAGCAGCGAGATAACAGGGTCTGGGACCTACGAGCAGTACTTC. As protein: CASSEITGSGTYEQYF.

V usage is TRBV9 and J usage is TRBJ2-3; 8 positions agree with TRBD2. Germline CDR1 SGDLS, CDR2 YYNGEE. The ends lost 4 bases at V and 6 bases at J; junction bases unmatched: 13. The CDR3 has 16 amino acids. CDR3 in DNA: TGTGCCAGCAGCCCCCCGGGAGCGGGAGTTCCGGATACGCAGTATTTT. As protein: CASSPPGAGVPDTQYF.

The rearrangement links TRBV7-2 to TRBJ2-7; the match to TRBD2 covers 7 bases. Germline V gene sequence: CDR1 SGHTA, CDR2 FQGNSA. There are 15 residues in the CDR3. Unmatched junction bases numbered 11, after V lost 5 bases and J lost 4 bases. The CDR3 loop reads CASSPRASGRYEQYF. CDR3 DNA sequence: TGTGCCAGCAGCCCGAGGGCTAGCGGTAGGTACGAGCAGTACTTC. Using reference TRBV7-2 and TRBJ2-7 for the parts outside the CDR3, the full variable domain is GAGVSQSPSNKVTEKGKDVELRCDPISGHTALYWYRQSLGQGLEFLIYFQGNSAPDKSGLPSDRFSAERTGGSVSTLTIQRTQQEDSAVYLCASSPRASGRYEQYFGPGTRLTVT.

The gene calls are TRBV5-5 and TRBJ2-2; either TRBD1 or TRBD2 may supply D (5 bases each). This CDR3 contains 16 residues. V was pared by 2 bases and J by 7 bases, with 18 bases between. CDR1 is SGHKS, CDR2 YYEKEE, per germline (reference sequence). CDR3 in amino acids: CASSFLQGQRNGELFF. The CDR3 DNA reads TGTGCCAGCAGCTTCCTCCAGGGCCAGCGGAACGGGGAGCTGTTTTTT.

The rearrangement links TRBV6-6 to TRBJ1-5; a possible D gene is TRBD1 (6 bases). The CDR3 has 14 residues. The V end lost 10 bases, the J end lost 7 bases, and 20 bases lay between the germline ends. Germline V CDR1 and CDR2: MNHNY, SVGAGI (reference sequence). The chain's CDR3 is CAITSSRGSQPQHF. Here the CDR3 DNA reads TGTGCCATCACTTCGTCCAGGGGCTCGCAGCCCCAGCATTTT.

This chain joins TRBV11-2 and TRBJ2-1; 8 positions agree with TRBD2. Germline-derived CDR1 and CDR2 are SGHAT and FQNNGV. The CDR3 runs 18 residues. J gave up 6 bases and V 8 bases, and 21 bases lay outside the gene matches. CDR3 bases: TGTGCCAGCGTCTCCTACGGCGCGTGGCGGGAGGAGCTCAATGAGCAGTTCTTC. It yields the protein CASVSYGAWREELNEQFF.

The chain recombines TRBV28 with TRBJ2-7; TRBD2 is a possible D gene (6 bases). Germline V CDR1 and CDR2: MDHEN, SYDVKM. The CDR3 spans 15 residues. V lost 2 bases, J lost 1 base, and 12 bases lay in between. The CDR3 DNA is TGTGCCAGCAGTTTAACTAGCCTTGGGTCCTACGAGCAGTACTTC. Protein sequence: CASSLTSLGSYEQYF.

This sequence joins TRBV11-3 and TRBJ2-1; maybe TRBD2 (5 bases). The CDR3 is made up of 15 amino acids. Germline lookup yields CDR1 SGHNT and CDR2 YENEEA. V lost 0 bases and J lost 4, with 10 bases in between. CDR3 in amino acids: CASSLETGRYNEQFF. CDR3 DNA: TGTGCCAGCAGCTTAGAGACGGGAAGATACAATGAGCAGTTCTTC.

This chain joins TRBV19 and TRBJ2-1, with a weak D call TRBD2 (6 bases). With 1 base removed from V and 7 bases from J, the gap between germline ends came to 26 bases. CDR1 is LNHDA and CDR2 is SQIVND in the germline V gene (reference sequence). CDR3 length equals 19 residues. The CDR3 here is CASSIGPPSTVHGGNEQFF. The CDR3 DNA reads TGTGCCAGTAGTATAGGGCCCCCCTCGACAGTTCATGGGGGGAATGAGCAGTTCTTC.

The chain recombines TRBV5-1 with TRBJ2-3; the match to TRBD2 covers 8 bases. Germline-derived CDR1 and CDR2 are SGHRS and YFSETQ. CDR3 size: 15 residues. V dropped 3 bases and J dropped 4; count of bases not matched to a gene: 7. CDR3 nucleotides: TGCGCCAGCAGCTCAGCGGGAGCGGGGGCAGATACGCAGTATTTT. It specifies CASSSAGAGADTQYF.